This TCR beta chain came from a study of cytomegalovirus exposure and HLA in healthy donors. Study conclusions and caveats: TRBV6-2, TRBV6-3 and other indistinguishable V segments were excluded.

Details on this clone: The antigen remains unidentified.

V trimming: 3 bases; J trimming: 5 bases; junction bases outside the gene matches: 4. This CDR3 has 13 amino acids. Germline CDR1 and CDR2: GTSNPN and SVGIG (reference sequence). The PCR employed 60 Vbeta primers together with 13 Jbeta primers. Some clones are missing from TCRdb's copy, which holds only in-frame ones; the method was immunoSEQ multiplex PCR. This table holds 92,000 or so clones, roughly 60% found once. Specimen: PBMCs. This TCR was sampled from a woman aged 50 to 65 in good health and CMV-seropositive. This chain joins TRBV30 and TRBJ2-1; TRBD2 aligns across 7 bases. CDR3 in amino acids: CAWSSGEDNEQFF. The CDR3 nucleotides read TGTGCCTGGAGCAGCGGGGAGGACAATGAGCAGTTCTTC.